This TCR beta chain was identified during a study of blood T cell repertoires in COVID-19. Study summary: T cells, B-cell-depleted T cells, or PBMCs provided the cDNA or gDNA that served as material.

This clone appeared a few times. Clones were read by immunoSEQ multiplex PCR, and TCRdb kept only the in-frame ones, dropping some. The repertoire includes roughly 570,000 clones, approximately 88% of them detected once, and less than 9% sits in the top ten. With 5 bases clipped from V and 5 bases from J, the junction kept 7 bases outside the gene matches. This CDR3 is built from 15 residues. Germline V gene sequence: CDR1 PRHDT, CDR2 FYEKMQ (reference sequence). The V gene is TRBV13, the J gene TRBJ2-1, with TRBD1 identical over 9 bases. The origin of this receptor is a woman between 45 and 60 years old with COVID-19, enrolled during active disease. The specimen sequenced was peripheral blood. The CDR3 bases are TGTGCCAGCAGCCGCGGGACAGGGCTAAACAATGAGCAGTTCTTC. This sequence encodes CASSRGTGLNNEQFF.